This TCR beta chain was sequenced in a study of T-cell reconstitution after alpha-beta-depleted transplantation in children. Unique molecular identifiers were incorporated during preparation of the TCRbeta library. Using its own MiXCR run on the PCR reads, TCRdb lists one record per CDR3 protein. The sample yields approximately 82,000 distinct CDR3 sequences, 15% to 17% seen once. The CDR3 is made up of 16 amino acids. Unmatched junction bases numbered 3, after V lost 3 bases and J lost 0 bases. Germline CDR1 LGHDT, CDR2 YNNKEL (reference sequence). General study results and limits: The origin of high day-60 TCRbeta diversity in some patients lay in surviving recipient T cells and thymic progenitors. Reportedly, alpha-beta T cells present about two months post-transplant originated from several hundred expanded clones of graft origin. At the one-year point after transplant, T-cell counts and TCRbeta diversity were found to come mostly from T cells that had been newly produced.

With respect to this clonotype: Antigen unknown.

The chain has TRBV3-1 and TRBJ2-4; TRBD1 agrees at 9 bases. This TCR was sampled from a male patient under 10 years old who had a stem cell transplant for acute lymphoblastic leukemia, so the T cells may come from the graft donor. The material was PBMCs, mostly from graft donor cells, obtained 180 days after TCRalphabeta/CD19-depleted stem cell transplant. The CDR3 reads CASSHGTGKAKNIQYF. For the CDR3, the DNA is TGTGCCAGCAGCCATGGGACAGGGAAAGCCAAAAACATTCAGTACTTC.